The 30 T cell receptor beta chains below all came from one sample that was sequenced in a study of blood T cell repertoires in COVID-19 (dated by TCRdb to 2018 to 2021). Libraries were constructed by the immunoSEQ multiplex PCR assay. What TCRdb holds here is the immuneACCESS table cut down to in-frame rearrangements. Part of the clones is not present; checked against another copy, under half of the missing clones reflect an unresolved V gene, and the others are unexplained. This sample gives 45,000 to 55,000 clones in total; around 84% of them show up just once. Of the sample, 1.6% is held by the ten largest clones. Material for sequencing was peripheral blood. These receptors all stem from a man over 45 with acute or convalescent COVID-19.

The chain links TRBV5-5 to TRBJ1-2; TRBD1 is a possible D gene (5 bases). CDR3 length: 15 amino acids. The germline CDR1 and CDR2 sequences are SGHKS and YYEKEE (reference sequence). The V and J ends lost 0 bases and 2 bases respectively, with 11 bases between them. CDR3 region: CASSLVGTGNYGYTF. CDR3 DNA: TGTGCCAGCAGCTTGGTCGGAACAGGAAACTATGGCTACACCTTC.

This chain links TRBV13 with TRBJ1-6, with TRBD1 matching over 7 bases. J was trimmed by 11 bases and V by 5 bases; bases with no gene match: 6. Germline V gives CDR1 PRHDT, CDR2 FYEKMQ (reference sequence). The CDR3 contains 13 residues. DNA of the CDR3: TGTGCCAGCAGCCCGAGGGGGCTGACACCCCTCCACTTT. Translating gives CASSPRGLTPLHF.

The genes are TRBV7-8 and TRBJ2-5; perhaps TRBD2 as D (5 bases). CDR1 SGHVS and CDR2 FQNEAQ come from the germline V gene. CDR3 length: 18 amino acids. Trimming removed 5 bases from V and 5 bases from J, with 27 bases in between. The CDR3 loop is CASSPALSSSFRGETQYF. The CDR3 nucleotides are TGTGCCAGCAGCCCAGCTCTAAGTTCTAGCTTCCGAGGGGAGACCCAGTACTTC.

This sequence joins TRBV5-1 and TRBJ2-2; no clear D gene. The ends were cut back, 0 bases at V and 7 bases at J, with 4 bases in the middle. The germline gives CDR1 SGHRS, CDR2 YFSETQ. The CDR3 is made up of 12 amino acids. The CDR3 nucleotides are TGCGCCAGCAGCTTGGCAATCGGGGAGCTGTTTTTT. It is translated as CASSLAIGELFF.

The V gene is TRBV7-9, the J gene TRBJ2-5; D might be TRBD2 (5 bases). The V end lost 6 bases, the J end lost 2 bases, and 13 bases lay between the germline ends. The germline V gene has CDR1 SEHNR and CDR2 FQNEAQ (reference sequence). The CDR3 totals 14 residues. The CDR3 sequence: CASSRRTGQETQYF. CDR3 sequence (DNA): TGTGCCAGCAGTCGGAGGACGGGGCAAGAGACCCAGTACTTC.

The table lists this clone with a count of one. The chain employs TRBV21-1 and TRBJ1-5; the table gives TRBD1 as D, unverified against the DNA. TRBV21-1 has pseudogene status. The CDR3 sequence is 18 residues long. The CDR3 protein is CASSKGPPQDYSNQPQHF. In nucleotides, the CDR3 is TGTGCCAGCAGCAAAGGCCCCCCACAGGATTATAGCAATCAGCCCCAGCATTTT.

The rearrangement joins TRBV4-1 to TRBJ2-7, with a weak D call TRBD2 (6 bases). This CDR3 comprises 15 residues. Germline-derived CDR1 and CDR2 are MGHRA and YSYEKL. Between the trimmed V and J ends, which lost 4 bases and 3 bases, there was a span of 16 bases. The CDR3 region has the DNA TGCGCCAGCAGCCCTTCGCCTAGCGCTAACTACGAGCAGTACTTC. It encodes CASSPSPSANYEQYF.

This clone has a handful of counts. CDR3 in amino acids: CASGGQGREVV. The CDR3, as DNA: TGTGCCAGCGGTGGACAGGGCCGGGAAGTAGTC. This chain joins TRBV2 and TRBJ2-7, with TRBD1 matching over 8 bases. CDR3 length: 11 residues. Germline values: CDR1 SNHLY, CDR2 FYNNEI.

This clone occurred once. The rearrangement links TRBV18 to TRBJ1-5; TRBD1 aligns across 7 bases. V gave up 3 bases and J gave up 3 bases; unmatched junction bases: 5. CDR1 is KGHSH, CDR2 LQKENI, per germline. The CDR3 spans 15 residues. The DNA of the CDR3 is TGTGCCAGCTCACCGGGGGACAGTTACAATCAGCCCCAGCATTTT. It specifies CASSPGDSYNQPQHF. The variable domain in full, with the rest retrieved from reference TRBV18 and TRBJ1-5, is NAGVMQNPRHLVRRRGQEARLRCSPMKGHSHVYWYRQLPEEGLKFMVYLQKENIIDESGMPKERFSAEFPKEGPSILRIQQVVRGDSAAYFCASSPGDSYNQPQHFGDGTRLSIL.

The genes are TRBV5-1 and TRBJ2-1; 7 nucleotides agree with TRBD1. Germline CDR1 and CDR2: SGHRS and YFSETQ. The CDR3 loop spans 14 amino acids. After removal of 6 bases from V and 8 bases from J, the junction contained 11 bases not matched to a gene. The DNA for the CDR3 is TGCGCCAGCAACCAGGGGGTGGGTGGTTATGAGCAGTTCTTC. It encodes CASNQGVGGYEQFF.

V is TRBV6-6 and J is TRBJ1-5; D ambiguous. V dropped 5 bases and J dropped 7 bases, with 12 bases sitting between them. The CDR3 is 13 amino acids. Germline V CDR1 and CDR2: MNHNY, SVGAGI (reference sequence). The CDR3 region has the DNA TGTGCCAGCAGTCTCTCCGAGAGGCAGCCCCAGCATTTT. It is translated as CASSLSERQPQHF.

This chain links TRBV30 with TRBJ1-3; D remains unclear. Germline values: CDR1 GTSNPN, CDR2 SVGIG (reference sequence). V dropped 4 bases and J dropped 0 bases, with 10 bases sitting between them. The CDR3 is 14 amino acids. DNA for the CDR3: TGTGCCTGGATCTCGGTGATCTCTGGAAACACCATATATTTT. Translated: CAWISVISGNTIYF. The full variable domain, with the rest looked up from reference TRBV30 and TRBJ1-3, is SQTIHQWPATLVQPVGSPLSLECTVEGTSNPNLYWYRQAAGRGLQLLFYSVGIGQISSEVPQNLSASRPQDRQFILSSKKLLLSDSGFYLCAWISVISGNTIYFGEGSWLTVV.

V and J are TRBV11-2 and TRBJ1-1, with D perhaps TRBD1 (6 bases). The CDR3 runs to 17 residues. Germline V gives CDR1 SGHAT, CDR2 FQNNGV. The V end lost 4 bases, the J end lost 5 bases, and 23 bases lay between the germline ends. The CDR3 loop reads CASSYLGASSRGTEAFF. DNA of the CDR3: TGTGCCAGCAGCTACCTTGGGGCATCTTCGAGGGGGACTGAAGCTTTCTTT.

This clone was seen once. The CDR3, as DNA: TGTGCCAGCTCACCAGGAGGGGCGCCCGGCTACACCTTC. This gives the protein CASSPGGAPGYTF. The J gene is TRBJ1-2, the V gene TRBV18; D may be TRBD1 (5 bases). CDR3 length: 13 amino acids. The V and J ends lost 2 bases and 8 bases respectively, with 12 bases between them. CDR1 is KGHSH, CDR2 LQKENI, per germline.

V usage is TRBV2 and J usage is TRBJ2-2, with D perhaps TRBD1 (5 bases). V lost 6 bases, J lost 1 base, and 9 bases lay in between. CDR1 is SNHLY and CDR2 is FYNNEI in the germline V gene. The CDR3 is 14 amino acids. CDR3 sequence reads: CASRPQGNTGELFF. DNA for the CDR3: TGTGCCAGCAGACCCCAGGGGAACACCGGGGAGCTGTTTTTT.

CDR3 sequence reads: CATSDFRVINEKLFF. As DNA, the CDR3 is TGTGCCACCAGTGATTTCCGCGTTATTAATGAAAAACTGTTTTTT. The chain carries TRBV24-1 and TRBJ1-4, with D unclear. The CDR3 has 15 amino acids. The germline V and J ends were trimmed by 1 base and 4 bases, with 9 bases remaining between them. Germline-derived CDR1 and CDR2 are KGHDR and SFDVKD.

The V gene is TRBV6-5, the J gene TRBJ1-2; 7 bases fit TRBD1. This CDR3 comprises 15 residues. J gave up 2 bases and V 6 bases, and 9 bases lay outside the gene matches. Per germline, CDR1 MNHEY and CDR2 SVGAGI. CDR3 amino acids: CASRLQGNENYGYTF. The CDR3 DNA sequence: TGTGCCAGCAGATTACAGGGGAACGAGAACTATGGCTACACCTTC.

The chain recombines TRBV7-9 with TRBJ2-6, with a tentative D call TRBD1 (6 bases). Per germline, CDR1 SEHNR and CDR2 FQNEAQ (reference sequence). V was shortened by 5 bases and J by 4 bases, with 15 bases between the two germline ends. The CDR3 length is 16 residues. The CDR3 protein is CASSRGRGGGANVLTF. CDR3 bases: TGTGCCAGCAGCCGCGGCAGGGGCGGAGGGGCCAACGTCCTGACTTTC.

This chain uses TRBV29-1 with TRBJ2-7; TRBD1 matches at 10 bases. The V gene's germline CDR1 is SQVTM and CDR2 ANQGSEA. This CDR3 region has 15 residues. Unmatched junction bases numbered 11, after V lost 4 bases and J lost 5 bases. This CDR3 is CSVVGDRGRTDEQYF. The CDR3 bases are TGCAGCGTTGTAGGGGACAGGGGCCGTACGGACGAGCAGTACTTC.

The genes are TRBV29-1 and TRBJ2-3, with 12 bases lining up with TRBD2. CDR1 is SQVTM and CDR2 is ANQGSEA in the germline V gene. V shed 6 bases, J shed 6 bases, and the junction held 16 bases outside the gene matches. The CDR3 is 17 amino acids. Here the CDR3 reads CSVEDARLAGAPDTQYF. In DNA, the CDR3 is TGCAGCGTCGAGGACGCCCGACTAGCGGGAGCTCCCGATACGCAGTATTTT.

The gene calls are TRBV29-1 and TRBJ1-2; D may be TRBD1 (5 bases). V lost 4 bases and J 7 bases, leaving 16 bases between the germline ends. CDR1 SQVTM and CDR2 ANQGSEA come from the germline V gene. There are 13 residues in the CDR3. CDR3 in amino acids: CSVVAGLGSGYTF. The DNA of the CDR3 is TGCAGCGTTGTGGCAGGGCTCGGGAGTGGCTACACCTTC.

The rearrangement uses TRBV21-1 and TRBJ2-7; TRBD2 was called by the table and not checked on the DNA. TRBV21-1 is listed as a pseudogene. The CDR3 has 17 amino acids. The CDR3 nucleotides are TGTGCCAGCAGCAAAAGGGTACTAGCGGGAGGAACCTACGAGCAGTACTTC. Translating it yields CASSKRVLAGGTYEQYF.

The chain links TRBV4-1 to TRBJ2-7; possible D gene TRBD2, 6 bases. V was cut by 3 bases and J by 4 bases, with 13 bases left in between. Germline lookup yields CDR1 MGHRA and CDR2 YSYEKL. The CDR3 length is 14 residues. The CDR3 sequence: CASSQGRRGYEQYF. CDR3 sequence (DNA): TGCGCCAGCAGCCAGGGGCGGAGGGGTTACGAGCAGTACTTC.

This sequence joins TRBV19 and TRBJ1-4; 7 nucleotides agree with TRBD1. The germline V gene encodes CDR1 LNHDA and CDR2 SQIVND (reference sequence). This CDR3 region has 14 residues. V was pared by 5 bases and J by 6 bases, with 6 bases of the junction left unmatched. For the CDR3, the DNA is TGTGCCAGTAGTGAATACAGGGGTGATGAAAAACTGTTTTTT. Translated, it gives CASSEYRGDEKLFF.

J is TRBJ2-7 and V is TRBV28; 13 nucleotides agree with TRBD2. The CDR3 has 15 amino acids. The V gene end was trimmed by 6 bases and the J gene end by 3 bases; junction bases not matched to a gene: 5. CDR1 and CDR2 from the germline V gene are MDHEN and SYDVKM. CDR3 sequence: CASRPGLAGVYEQYF. The CDR3 DNA sequence: TGTGCCAGCAGACCCGGACTAGCGGGAGTCTACGAGCAGTACTTC.

The chain combines TRBV4-1 with TRBJ1-2; no definite D call. Trimming removed 5 bases from V and 8 bases from J, with 18 bases in between. Germline V lookup: CDR1 MGHRA, CDR2 YSYEKL. There are 14 residues in the CDR3. The CDR3 DNA reads TGCGCCAGCAGCTTGTACGGAGCGGGAGACGGCTACACCTTC. Translation gives CASSLYGAGDGYTF.

The chain uses TRBV5-5 and TRBJ1-5; 10 bases are shared with TRBD1. This CDR3 is built from 14 residues. Germline loops: CDR1 SGHKS, CDR2 YYEKEE (reference sequence). V lost 3 bases, J lost 5 bases, and 2 bases stayed unmatched. CDR3 nucleotide sequence: TGTGCCAGCAGCTGGACAGGGGGAGATCAGCCCCAGCATTTT. Its protein is CASSWTGGDQPQHF.

The rearrangement uses TRBV5-3 and TRBJ1-6; TRBD1 matches at 7 bases. TRBV5-3 is an ORF; its function is uncertain. The CDR3 extends over 17 amino acids. V shed 3 bases and J 10 bases; nucleotides not matched to a gene: 16. In nucleotides, the CDR3 is TGTGCCAGAAGCTGGAATCACGGGACAGCTCAGGGGTCACCCCTCCACTTT. Translated: CARSWNHGTAQGSPLHF.

The CDR3 DNA sequence: TGCAGTGCTAGTGTGCAGACACGAAAGGATGGCTACACCTTC. Protein: CSASVQTRKDGYTF. The chain combines TRBV20-1 with TRBJ1-2, with no clear D. Germline V gives CDR1 DFQATT, CDR2 SNEGSKA (reference sequence). The CDR3 loop spans 14 amino acids. V was pared by 3 bases and J by 6 bases, with 17 bases between.

In this sample, this clone turned up once. The V and J genes are TRBV24-1 and TRBJ1-2; D unclear. With 4 bases removed from V and 7 bases from J, the gap between germline ends came to 9 bases. The CDR3 extends over 12 amino acids. From germline, CDR1 is KGHDR and CDR2 SFDVKD. The CDR3 here is CATSEGRSGYTF. The CDR3 DNA reads TGTGCCACCAGTGAGGGTCGGAGTGGCTACACCTTC.